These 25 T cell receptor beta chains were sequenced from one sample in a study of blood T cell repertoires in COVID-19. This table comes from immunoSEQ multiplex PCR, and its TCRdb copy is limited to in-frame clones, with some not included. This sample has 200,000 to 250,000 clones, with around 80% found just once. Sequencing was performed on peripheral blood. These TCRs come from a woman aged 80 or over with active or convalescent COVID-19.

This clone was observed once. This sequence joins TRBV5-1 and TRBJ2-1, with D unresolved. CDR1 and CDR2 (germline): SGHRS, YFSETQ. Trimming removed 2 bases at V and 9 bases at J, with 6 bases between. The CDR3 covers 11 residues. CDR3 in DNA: TGCGCCAGCAGCTTAGAGATTGAGCAGTTCTTC. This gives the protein CASSLEIEQFF.

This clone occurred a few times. The DNA for the CDR3 is TGTGCTAGTGGTTCCGACACCGGGGAGCTGTTTTTT. Translation gives CASGSDTGELFF. V and J are TRBV12-5 and TRBJ2-2; D remains unclear. Germline CDR1 and CDR2: LGHNT and FRNRAP. With 4 bases removed from V and 3 bases from J, the gap between germline ends came to 3 bases. This CDR3 region has 12 residues. Using reference TRBV12-5 and TRBJ2-2 for the parts outside the CDR3, the full variable domain is DARVTQTPRHKVTEMGQEVTMRCQPILGHNTVFWYRQTMMQGLELLAYFRNRAPLDDSGMPKDRFSAEMPDATLATLKIQPSEPRDSAVYFCASGSDTGELFFGEGSRLTVL.

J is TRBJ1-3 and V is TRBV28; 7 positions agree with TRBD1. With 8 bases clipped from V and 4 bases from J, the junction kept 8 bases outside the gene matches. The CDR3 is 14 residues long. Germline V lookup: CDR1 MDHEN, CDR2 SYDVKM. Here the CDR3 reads CASGRGLRGNTIYF. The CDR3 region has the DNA TGTGCCAGCGGAAGGGGGCTCAGAGGAAACACCATATATTTT. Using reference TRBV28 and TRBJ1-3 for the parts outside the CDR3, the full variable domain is DVKVTQSSRYLVKRTGEKVFLECVQDMDHENMFWYRQDPGLGLRLIYFSYDVKMKEKGDIPEGYSVSREKKERFSLILESASTNQTSMYLCASGRGLRGNTIYFGEGSWLTVV.

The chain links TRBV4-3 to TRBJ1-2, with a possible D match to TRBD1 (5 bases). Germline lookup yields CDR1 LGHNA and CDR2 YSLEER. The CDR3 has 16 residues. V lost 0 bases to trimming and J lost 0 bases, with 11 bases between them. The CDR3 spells CASSQDGATANYGYTF. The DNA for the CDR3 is TGCGCCAGCAGCCAAGATGGGGCTACGGCTAACTATGGCTACACCTTC.

CDR3 nucleotide sequence: TGTGCCAGCAGCCACCGACAGGGTTATAATTCACCCCTCCACTTT. Translating it yields CASSHRQGYNSPLHF. The chain links TRBV7-2 to TRBJ1-6; 7 bases match TRBD1. This CDR3 is 15 amino acids long. J was trimmed by 4 bases and V by 5 bases; bases with no gene match: 5. Germline CDR1 and CDR2: SGHTA and FQGNSA.

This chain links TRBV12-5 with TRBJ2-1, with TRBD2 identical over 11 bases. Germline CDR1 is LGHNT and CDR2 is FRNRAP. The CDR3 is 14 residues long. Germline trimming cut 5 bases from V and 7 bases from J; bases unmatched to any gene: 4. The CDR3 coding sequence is TGTGCTAGTGGTCTAGCGGGGGGCCCGAATGAGCAGTTCTTC. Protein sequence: CASGLAGGPNEQFF. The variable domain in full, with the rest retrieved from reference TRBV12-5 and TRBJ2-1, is DARVTQTPRHKVTEMGQEVTMRCQPILGHNTVFWYRQTMMQGLELLAYFRNRAPLDDSGMPKDRFSAEMPDATLATLKIQPSEPRDSAVYFCASGLAGGPNEQFFGPGTRLTVL.

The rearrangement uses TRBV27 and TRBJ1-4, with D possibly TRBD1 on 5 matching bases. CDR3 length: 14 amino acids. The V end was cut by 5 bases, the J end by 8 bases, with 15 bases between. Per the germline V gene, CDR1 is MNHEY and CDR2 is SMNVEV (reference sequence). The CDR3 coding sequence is TGTGCCAGCAGTCTTTGGGCAGGGTACGAAAAACTGTTTTTT. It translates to CASSLWAGYEKLFF.

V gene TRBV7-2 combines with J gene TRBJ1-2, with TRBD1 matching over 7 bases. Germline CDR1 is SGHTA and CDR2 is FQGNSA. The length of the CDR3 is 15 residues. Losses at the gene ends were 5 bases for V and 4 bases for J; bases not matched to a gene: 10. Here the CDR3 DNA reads TGTGCCAGCAGCACGATGCAGGGACAGCTCTATGGCTACACCTTC. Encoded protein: CASSTMQGQLYGYTF.

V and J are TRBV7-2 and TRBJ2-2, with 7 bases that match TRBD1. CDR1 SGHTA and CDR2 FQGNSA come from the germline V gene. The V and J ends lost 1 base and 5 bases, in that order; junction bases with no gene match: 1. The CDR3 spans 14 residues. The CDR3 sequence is CASSLVQGTGELFF. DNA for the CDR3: TGTGCCAGCAGCTTAGTACAGGGGACCGGGGAGCTGTTTTTT. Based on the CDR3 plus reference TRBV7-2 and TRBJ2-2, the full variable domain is GAGVSQSPSNKVTEKGKDVELRCDPISGHTALYWYRQSLGQGLEFLIYFQGNSAPDKSGLPSDRFSAERTGGSVSTLTIQRTQQEDSAVYLCASSLVQGTGELFFGEGSRLTVL.

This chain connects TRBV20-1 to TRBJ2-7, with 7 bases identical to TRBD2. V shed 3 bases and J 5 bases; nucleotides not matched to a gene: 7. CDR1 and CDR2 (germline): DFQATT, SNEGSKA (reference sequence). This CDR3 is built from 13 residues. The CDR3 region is CSASGGRDDEQYF. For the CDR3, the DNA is TGCAGTGCTAGTGGGGGGAGGGACGACGAGCAGTACTTC.

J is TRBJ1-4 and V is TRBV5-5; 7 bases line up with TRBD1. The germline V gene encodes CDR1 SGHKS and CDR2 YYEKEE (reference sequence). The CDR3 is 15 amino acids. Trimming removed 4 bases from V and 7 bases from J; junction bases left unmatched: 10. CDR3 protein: CASSLTGTAVEKLFF. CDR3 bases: TGTGCCAGCAGCCTTACCGGGACAGCCGTTGAAAAACTGTTTTTT.

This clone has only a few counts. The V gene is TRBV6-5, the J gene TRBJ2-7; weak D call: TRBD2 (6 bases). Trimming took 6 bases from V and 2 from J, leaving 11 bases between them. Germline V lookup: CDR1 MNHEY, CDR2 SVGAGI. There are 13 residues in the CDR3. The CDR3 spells CASRRDSAYEQYF. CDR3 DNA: TGTGCCAGCAGGAGGGACTCCGCCTACGAGCAGTACTTC.

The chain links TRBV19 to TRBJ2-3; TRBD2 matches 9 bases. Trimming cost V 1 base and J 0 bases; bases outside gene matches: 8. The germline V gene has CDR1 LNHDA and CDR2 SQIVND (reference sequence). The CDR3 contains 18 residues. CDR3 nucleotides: TGTGCCAGTAGTATAGCCCTCCAGCGGGGGGCCAGCACAGATACGCAGTATTTT. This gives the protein CASSIALQRGASTDTQYF.

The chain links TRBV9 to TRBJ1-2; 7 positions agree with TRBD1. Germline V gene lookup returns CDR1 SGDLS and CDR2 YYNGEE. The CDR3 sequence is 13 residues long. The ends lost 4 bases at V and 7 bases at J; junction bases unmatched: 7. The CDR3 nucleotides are TGTGCCAGCAGCCCACAGCCAGGGGGTGGCTACACCTTC. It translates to CASSPQPGGGYTF.

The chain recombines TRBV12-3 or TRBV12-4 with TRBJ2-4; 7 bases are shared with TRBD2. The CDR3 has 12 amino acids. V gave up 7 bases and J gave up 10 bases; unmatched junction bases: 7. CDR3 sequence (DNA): TGTGCCAGCACCTACGGGGGGTGGATTCAGTACTTC. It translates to CASTYGGWIQYF.

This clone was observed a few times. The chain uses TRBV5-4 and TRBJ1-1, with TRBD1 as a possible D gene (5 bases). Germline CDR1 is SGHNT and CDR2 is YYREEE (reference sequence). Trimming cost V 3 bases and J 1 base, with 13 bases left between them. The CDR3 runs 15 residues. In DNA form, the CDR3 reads TGTGCCAGCAGCTCGACCTTAACAGGGAACACTGAAGCTTTCTTT. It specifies CASSSTLTGNTEAFF.

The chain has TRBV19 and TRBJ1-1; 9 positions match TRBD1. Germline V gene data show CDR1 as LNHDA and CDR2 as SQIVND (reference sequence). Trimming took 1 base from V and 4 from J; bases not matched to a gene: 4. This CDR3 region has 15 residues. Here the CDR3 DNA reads TGTGCCAGTAGTATAGGGGGACAGGGTGGCACTGAAGCTTTCTTT. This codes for CASSIGGQGGTEAFF.

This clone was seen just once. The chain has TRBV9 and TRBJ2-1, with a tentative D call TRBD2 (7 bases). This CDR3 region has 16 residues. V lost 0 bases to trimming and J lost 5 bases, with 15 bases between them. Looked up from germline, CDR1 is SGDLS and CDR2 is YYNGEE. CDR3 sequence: CASSVGVSGGHNEQFF. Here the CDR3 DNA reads TGTGCCAGCAGCGTAGGAGTTTCGGGGGGCCACAATGAGCAGTTCTTC.

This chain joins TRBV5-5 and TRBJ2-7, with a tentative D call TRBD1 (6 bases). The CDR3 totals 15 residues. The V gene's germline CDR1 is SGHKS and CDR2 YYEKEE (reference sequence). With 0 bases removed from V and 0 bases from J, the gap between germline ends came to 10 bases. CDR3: CASSLDRAYSYEQYF. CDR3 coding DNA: TGTGCCAGCAGCTTGGACAGGGCCTACTCCTACGAGCAGTACTTC. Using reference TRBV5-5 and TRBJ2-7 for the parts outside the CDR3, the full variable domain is DAGVTQSPTHLIKTRGQQVTLRCSPISGHKSVSWYQQVLGQGPQFIFQYYEKEERGRGNFPDRFSARQFPNYSSELNVNALLLGDSALYLCASSLDRAYSYEQYFGPGTRLTVT.

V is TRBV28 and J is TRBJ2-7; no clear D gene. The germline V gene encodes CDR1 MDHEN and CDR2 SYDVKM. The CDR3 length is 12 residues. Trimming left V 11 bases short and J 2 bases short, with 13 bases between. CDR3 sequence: CASAGLAYEQYF. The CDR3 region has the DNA TGTGCCTCAGCAGGCCTCGCCTACGAGCAGTACTTC.

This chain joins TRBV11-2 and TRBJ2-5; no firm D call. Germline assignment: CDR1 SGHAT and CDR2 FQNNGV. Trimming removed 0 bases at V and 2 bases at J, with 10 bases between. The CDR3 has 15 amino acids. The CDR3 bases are TGTGCCAGCAGCTTAGATCGCGGAGTACAAGAGACCCAGTACTTC. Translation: CASSLDRGVQETQYF.

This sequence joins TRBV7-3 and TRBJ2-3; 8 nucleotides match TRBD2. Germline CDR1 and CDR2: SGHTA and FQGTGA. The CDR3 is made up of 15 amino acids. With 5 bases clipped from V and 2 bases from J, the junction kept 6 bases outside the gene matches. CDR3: CASSRAGVFTDTQYF. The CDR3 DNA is TGTGCCAGCAGCCGAGCGGGAGTATTCACAGATACGCAGTATTTT.

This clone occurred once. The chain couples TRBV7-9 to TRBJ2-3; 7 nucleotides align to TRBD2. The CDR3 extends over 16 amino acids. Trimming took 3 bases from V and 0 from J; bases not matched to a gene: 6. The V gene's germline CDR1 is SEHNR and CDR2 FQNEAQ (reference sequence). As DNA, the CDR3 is TGTGCCAGCAGCTTGAGTAGCGGGCTCAGCACAGATACGCAGTATTTT. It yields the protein CASSLSSGLSTDTQYF. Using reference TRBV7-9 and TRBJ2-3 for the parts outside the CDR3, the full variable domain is DTGVSQNPRHKITKRGQNVTFRCDPISEHNRLYWYRQTLGQGPEFLTYFQNEAQLEKSRLLSDRFSAERPKGSFSTLEIQRTEQGDSAMYLCASSLSSGLSTDTQYFGPGTRLTVL.

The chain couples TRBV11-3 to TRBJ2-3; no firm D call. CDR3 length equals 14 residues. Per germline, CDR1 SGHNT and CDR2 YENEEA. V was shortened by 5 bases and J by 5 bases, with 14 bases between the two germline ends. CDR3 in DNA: TGTGCCAGCAGCCCGAGGCTAGTTGGAGATACGCAGTATTTT. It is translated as CASSPRLVGDTQYF.

The CDR3 DNA is TGTGCCAGCAGCTTTTACAGGGACAGGACTGAAGCTTTCTTT. Translation: CASSFYRDRTEAFF. The chain uses TRBV7-9 and TRBJ1-1; 8 positions agree with TRBD1. J was trimmed by 5 bases and V by 3 bases; bases with no gene match: 5. The CDR3 has 14 residues. The germline V gene encodes CDR1 SEHNR and CDR2 FQNEAQ (reference sequence).